These 31 T cell receptor beta chains were sequenced from one sample in a study of cytomegalovirus exposure and HLA in healthy donors. The PCR made use of 60 Vbeta and 13 Jbeta primers. Sequencing was performed with immunoSEQ multiplex PCR; in TCRdb, only in-frame clones are kept and a portion is missing. This sample has about 120,000 clones; 74% occur once, and the top ten carry more than 2%. Sequencing input: PBMCs. The source is a human donor in good health.

This clone was observed a few times. The rearrangement joins TRBV15 to TRBJ2-5; 10 bases match TRBD1. The CDR3 runs to 19 residues. Trimming cost V 3 bases and J 2 bases; bases outside gene matches: 15. Germline values: CDR1 LNHNV, CDR2 YYDKDF (reference sequence). The CDR3 reads CATSSQRLRDRGRQETQYF. The CDR3 coding sequence is TGTGCCACCAGCAGCCAGAGGTTACGGGACAGGGGTCGGCAAGAGACCCAGTACTTC.

There are a few counts of this clone. The CDR3 DNA reads as TGTGCCAGCAGCAAGGGACAGGGGAGGAACCTTAATGAAAAACTGTTTTTT. Encoded protein: CASSKGQGRNLNEKLFF. This chain uses TRBV5-4 with TRBJ1-4, with TRBD1 matching over 10 bases. V gave up 4 bases and J gave up 4 bases; unmatched junction bases: 10. The CDR3 length is 17 residues. CDR1 is SGHNT and CDR2 is YYREEE in the germline V gene (reference sequence).

J is TRBJ2-1 and V is TRBV5-1, with 10 bases aligning to TRBD1. The CDR3 contains 16 residues. CDR1 and CDR2 (germline): SGHRS, YFSETQ. V gave up 2 bases and J gave up 9 bases; unmatched junction bases: 11. Here the CDR3 reads CASSFGPGQGLIEQFF. CDR3 in DNA: TGCGCCAGCAGCTTCGGACCGGGACAGGGGCTTATTGAGCAGTTCTTC.

The table lists this clone with a count of one. A read error may account for a junction end that differs from germline. The same CDR3 also results from other DNA sequences found in this sample. The chain employs TRBV7-7 and TRBJ2-6; weak D call: TRBD1 (6 bases). Germline CDR1 and CDR2: SSHAT and FNYEAQ (reference sequence). CDR3 length: 14 residues. CDR3 in DNA: TGTGCTAGCAGCCCAGGGGTTGGGGCCAACGTCCTGACTTTC. It is translated as CASSPGVGANVLTF.

This chain links TRBV19 with TRBJ2-7; TRBD1 aligns across 9 bases. The CDR3 length is 14 residues. Germline V CDR1 and CDR2: LNHDA, SQIVND (reference sequence). Losses at the gene ends were 10 bases for V and 4 bases for J; bases not matched to a gene: 11. As DNA, the CDR3 is TGTGCCACCAACCCGGAGACAGGGGGTTACGAGCAGTACTTC. This gives the protein CATNPETGGYEQYF.

The chain uses TRBV18 and TRBJ2-7, with 13 bases aligning to TRBD2. Germline CDR1 and CDR2: KGHSH and LQKENI. V shed 3 bases, J shed 0 bases, and the junction held 2 bases outside the gene matches. The CDR3 is made up of 16 amino acids. The CDR3 protein is CASSPRTSGSSYEQYF. The CDR3 DNA reads TGTGCCAGCTCACCCAGGACTAGCGGGAGCTCCTACGAGCAGTACTTC. Drawing the rest from reference TRBV18 and TRBJ2-7, the complete variable domain is NAGVMQNPRHLVRRRGQEARLRCSPMKGHSHVYWYRQLPEEGLKFMVYLQKENIIDESGMPKERFSAEFPKEGPSILRIQQVVRGDSAAYFCASSPRTSGSSYEQYFGPGTRLTVT.

The J gene is TRBJ1-1, the V gene TRBV18, with a tentative D call TRBD1 (5 bases). The CDR3 sequence is 15 residues long. Deletions cut 2 bases from V and 14 bases from J, with 24 bases between. Germline V CDR1 and CDR2: KGHSH, LQKENI. CDR3 nucleotides: TGTGCCAGCTCACCAAATATCCCCCGGGACTGCCCGATCTTCTTT. This gives the protein CASSPNIPRDCPIFF.

The chain joins TRBV5-1 to TRBJ2-3; D call uncertain. Germline assignment: CDR1 SGHRS and CDR2 YFSETQ. The CDR3 has 13 amino acids. The ends were cut back, 2 bases at V and 6 bases at J, with 10 bases in the middle. The CDR3 bases are TGCGCCAGCAGCTTTAGTCCCCCCGATACGCAGTATTTT. Translated: CASSFSPPDTQYF.

The V gene is TRBV15, the J gene TRBJ2-7; 8 positions match TRBD1. J was trimmed by 3 bases and V by 4 bases; bases with no gene match: 11. CDR1 and CDR2 from the germline V gene are LNHNV and YYDKDF (reference sequence). This CDR3 has 16 residues. CDR3 residues: CATSTKDRDGIYEQYF. CDR3 bases: TGTGCCACCAGCACGAAGGACAGGGACGGCATCTACGAGCAGTACTTC.

V gene TRBV11-2 combines with J gene TRBJ2-7; D might be TRBD2 (5 bases). Germline V CDR1 and CDR2: SGHAT, FQNNGV. This CDR3 contains 13 residues. Trimming pared 3 bases from V and 2 bases from J, leaving 8 bases between. This chain's CDR3 is CASSFSGTYEQYF. CDR3 DNA: TGTGCCAGCAGCTTCAGCGGAACCTACGAGCAGTACTTC.

The V and J genes are TRBV7-2 and TRBJ2-2, with 7 bases that match TRBD1. The CDR3 length is 15 residues. The germline gives CDR1 SGHTA, CDR2 FQGNSA. With V trimmed by 1 base and J by 7 bases, 6 bases remained unmatched. In DNA form, the CDR3 reads TGTGCCAGCAGCTTAGTCGTAGGGGGCAACGGGGAGCTGTTTTTT. Its translation is CASSLVVGGNGELFF. The whole variable domain, filled in from reference TRBV7-2 and TRBJ2-2, reads GAGVSQSPSNKVTEKGKDVELRCDPISGHTALYWYRQSLGQGLEFLIYFQGNSAPDKSGLPSDRFSAERTGGSVSTLTIQRTQQEDSAVYLCASSLVVGGNGELFFGEGSRLTVL.

The chain links TRBV5-1 to TRBJ2-2; TRBD2 matches at 7 bases. The CDR3 length is 15 residues. The V segment lost 0 bases and the J segment 4 bases; nucleotides outside the gene matches: 3. In germline, CDR1 is SGHRS, CDR2 YFSETQ. In DNA form, the CDR3 reads TGCGCCAGCAGCTTGGCCTCGGGGGGCACCGGGGAGCTGTTTTTT. Translation gives CASSLASGGTGELFF.

The rearrangement uses TRBV27 and TRBJ2-7, with 8 bases lining up with TRBD2. Germline CDR1 MNHEY, CDR2 SMNVEV (reference sequence). J gave up 2 bases and V 4 bases, and 7 bases lay outside the gene matches. The CDR3 runs 15 residues. The CDR3 is CASSWSGGSPYEQYF. Here the CDR3 DNA reads TGTGCCAGCAGTTGGAGCGGGGGTAGCCCCTACGAGCAGTACTTC.

This chain connects TRBV7-2 to TRBJ1-1; 8 nucleotides align to TRBD1. J lost 5 bases, V lost 0 bases, and 14 bases had no gene match. Germline V gene lookup returns CDR1 SGHTA and CDR2 FQGNSA. The CDR3 is made up of 18 amino acids. CDR3 DNA sequence: TGTGCCAGCAGCTTAGCTAGCAGGGGGCTCGGTATAGGGACTGAAGCTTTCTTT. This encodes CASSLASRGLGIGTEAFF.

In its sample, this clone was seen a few times. This sequence joins TRBV29-1 and TRBJ2-5, with TRBD1 identical over 9 bases. The CDR3 is 12 residues long. J was trimmed by 7 bases and V by 6 bases; bases with no gene match: 6. The germline CDR1 and CDR2 sequences are SQVTM and ANQGSEA. The CDR3 here is CSVSQGAGTQYF. For the CDR3, the DNA is TGCAGCGTATCACAGGGGGCGGGGACCCAGTACTTC.

This clone appeared a few times. V gene TRBV9 combines with J gene TRBJ2-7, with D unclear. V was cut by 0 bases and J by 6 bases, with 7 bases left in between. The CDR3 sequence is 12 residues long. Per the germline V gene, CDR1 is SGDLS and CDR2 is YYNGEE. CDR3 nucleotide sequence: TGTGCCAGCAGCGTAGCCCCCTCCGAGCAGTACTTC. Its protein product is CASSVAPSEQYF.

The V call is TRBV5-1, the J call TRBJ1-1; the match to TRBD1 covers 7 bases. The CDR3 is 15 amino acids. The J segment lost 5 bases and the V segment lost 5 bases, leaving 12 bases of the junction unmatched. The V gene's germline CDR1 is SGHRS and CDR2 YFSETQ. The CDR3 DNA is TGCGCCAGCAGTGCCCCGACAGGGACCTCTACTGAAGCTTTCTTT. Encoded protein: CASSAPTGTSTEAFF.

The chain recombines TRBV19 with TRBJ1-3; D not resolved. Germline CDR1 LNHDA, CDR2 SQIVND (reference sequence). The length of the CDR3 is 13 residues. V lost 10 bases and J 0 bases, leaving 10 bases between the germline ends. The CDR3 region has the DNA TGTGCCACAGGCACAATCTCTGGAAACACCATATATTTT. It codes for CATGTISGNTIYF.

The gene calls are TRBV2 and TRBJ2-5, with D uncertain. Between the trimmed V and J ends, which lost 3 bases and 5 bases, there was a span of 7 bases. Germline CDR1 reads SNHLY; CDR2 reads FYNNEI. CDR3 length equals 12 residues. For the CDR3, the DNA is TGTGCCAGCAGTGAGCGGCCGGAGACCCAGTACTTC. This codes for CASSERPETQYF.

The V call is TRBV2, the J call TRBJ2-5; 8 bases agree with TRBD1. The CDR3 covers 12 residues. V lost 9 bases to trimming and J lost 5 bases; unmatched junction nucleotides: 5. Germline CDR1 SNHLY, CDR2 FYNNEI. The chain's CDR3 is CARRTGRETQYF. The CDR3 DNA sequence: TGTGCCAGGAGGACAGGGCGGGAGACCCAGTACTTC.

This clone appeared a few times. The rearrangement joins TRBV9 to TRBJ2-7; a possible D gene is TRBD2 (5 bases). The length of the CDR3 is 15 residues. Germline CDR1 reads SGDLS; CDR2 reads YYNGEE. V gave up 1 base and J gave up 4 bases, with 15 bases separating them. The CDR3 here is CASSVSSSSGYEQYF. The CDR3 DNA is TGTGCCAGCAGCGTAAGCTCATCATCGGGGTACGAGCAGTACTTC.

The V and J genes are TRBV18 and TRBJ2-4; D remains ambiguous. The CDR3 runs 15 residues. V lost 0 bases and J 0 bases, leaving 6 bases between the germline ends. Germline V gene sequence: CDR1 KGHSH, CDR2 LQKENI. In DNA, the CDR3 is TGTGCCAGCTCACCACCCACCGGAGCCAAAAACATTCAGTACTTC. It yields the protein CASSPPTGAKNIQYF.

The J gene is TRBJ2-1, the V gene TRBV29-1, with TRBD2 matching 10 bases. V lost 4 bases and J lost 9; bases outside the gene matches: 9. Germline V gives CDR1 SQVTM, CDR2 ANQGSEA. The CDR3 length is 14 residues. The chain's CDR3 is CSVVTSGEWGEQFF. The DNA of the CDR3 is TGCAGCGTTGTTACTAGCGGGGAGTGGGGTGAGCAGTTCTTC.

This clone occurred a few times. The V and J genes are TRBV2 and TRBJ1-1, with 7 positions matching TRBD1. Per the germline V gene, CDR1 is SNHLY and CDR2 is FYNNEI. This CDR3 contains 15 residues. The V and J ends lost 7 bases and 2 bases, in that order; junction bases with no gene match: 10. CDR3 coding DNA: TGTGCCAGCACCCCGAACAGGGGATACAACACTGAAGCTTTCTTT. Its translation: CASTPNRGYNTEAFF.

V usage is TRBV28 and J usage is TRBJ2-2; 10 nucleotides align to TRBD2. The CDR3 consists of 16 residues. Germline CDR1 is MDHEN and CDR2 is SYDVKM. V gave up 4 bases and J gave up 5 bases; unmatched junction bases: 7. Here the CDR3 reads CASSSVASGRTGELFF. As DNA, the CDR3 is TGTGCCAGCAGTTCGGTGGCTAGCGGGAGAACCGGGGAGCTGTTTTTT.

CDR3 nucleotides: TGTGCCAGCAGCCCGGCAGGGGCTAGCAATCAGCCCCAGCATTTT. Amino acid sequence: CASSPAGASNQPQHF. The V call is TRBV7-8, the J call TRBJ1-5, with D possibly matching TRBD1 (6 bases). Germline CDR1 is SGHVS and CDR2 is FQNEAQ. The V and J ends lost 5 bases and 0 bases respectively, with 11 bases between them. The CDR3 runs to 15 residues.

The count of this clone is one. The genes are TRBV5-1 and TRBJ2-7, with TRBD2 as a possible D gene (6 bases). This CDR3 is 16 amino acids long. CDR1 is SGHRS and CDR2 is YFSETQ in the germline V gene. V lost 3 bases to trimming and J lost 0 bases, with 16 bases between them. The CDR3 region is CASSYRPGESSYEQYF. CDR3 coding DNA: TGCGCCAGCAGCTACCGACCGGGAGAAAGCTCCTACGAGCAGTACTTC. The complete variable domain, with remaining parts taken from reference TRBV5-1 and TRBJ2-7, reads KAGVTQTPRYLIKTRGQQVTLSCSPISGHRSVSWYQQTPGQGLQFLFEYFSETQRNKGNFPGRFSGRQFSNSRSEMNVSTLELGDSALYLCASSYRPGESSYEQYFGPGTRLTVT.

V is TRBV6-5 and J is TRBJ1-1; the match to TRBD1 covers 7 bases. CDR3 length: 13 residues. Germline values: CDR1 MNHEY, CDR2 SVGAGI. Trimming cost V 4 bases and J 6 bases; bases outside gene matches: 5. CDR3 residues: CASSFSQGAEAFF. Here the CDR3 DNA reads TGTGCCAGCAGTTTTTCCCAGGGGGCTGAAGCTTTCTTT.

The chain's CDR3 is CATSRDGTSGSYNEQFF. The CDR3 DNA follows: TGTGCCACCAGCAGAGATGGGACTAGCGGATCCTACAATGAGCAGTTCTTC. The V and J genes are TRBV15 and TRBJ2-1; 11 positions agree with TRBD2. The V gene end was trimmed by 0 bases and the J gene end by 1 base; junction bases not matched to a gene: 2. The germline gives CDR1 LNHNV, CDR2 YYDKDF (reference sequence). The CDR3 has 17 residues.

The chain recombines TRBV6-5 with TRBJ1-1; 8 nucleotides line up with TRBD1. Germline loops: CDR1 MNHEY, CDR2 SVGAGI. The CDR3 spans 14 residues. V was clipped by 8 bases and J by 1 base; unmatched bases: 6. The CDR3 loop reads CASGRGLANTEAFF. CDR3 in DNA: TGTGCCAGCGGCAGGGGGCTGGCGAACACTGAAGCTTTCTTT.

The chain combines TRBV27 with TRBJ1-4; a possible D gene is TRBD1 (6 bases). Germline values: CDR1 MNHEY, CDR2 SMNVEV (reference sequence). The CDR3 has 13 amino acids. Trimming pared 6 bases from V and 3 bases from J, leaving 8 bases between. CDR3 amino acids: CASSRTANEKLFF. In DNA form, the CDR3 reads TGTGCCAGCAGCCGGACAGCTAATGAAAAACTGTTTTTT.